This TCR beta chain was recovered during a study of blood T cell repertoires in COVID-19. This clone appeared once. Sequencing was performed with immunoSEQ multiplex PCR; in TCRdb, only in-frame clones are kept and a portion is missing. The profile shows about 230,000 clones, over 70% of them singletons. The ends lost 3 bases at V and 4 bases at J; junction bases unmatched: 6. This CDR3 region has 15 residues. Germline values: CDR1 LGHDT, CDR2 YNNKEL (reference sequence). The sequence derives from a woman aged 25 to 39 who had been exposed to COVID-19. The sequencing sample was made of PBMCs or T cells enriched from blood (not recorded which). The chain joins TRBV3-1 (or the pseudogene TRBV3-2) to TRBJ1-2, with 9 bases that match TRBD1. The CDR3 DNA follows: TGTGCCAGCAGCCAGGGGACAGGGACTCTCTATGGCTACACCTTC. As protein: CASSQGTGTLYGYTF.